This T cell receptor beta chain was identified in a study of blood T cell repertoires in COVID-19. The table came from immunoSEQ multiplex PCR; TCRdb's copy has only in-frame clones and leaves some out. The profile shows about 310,000 clones, roughly 91% of them singletons. Assignments of participants to cohorts depended upon their own reported clinical history. All recovered Cohort 3 donors got two negative PCRs, got clearance, or saw symptom resolution. The V gene lost 6 bases and the J gene lost 7 bases, with 21 bases spanning the gap. The CDR3 sequence is 15 residues long. The germline CDR1 and CDR2 sequences are MNHEY and SMNVEV (reference sequence).

The material sequenced was PBMCs or T cells enriched from blood (not recorded which). This chain joins TRBV27 and TRBJ1-2; D remains unclear. This sequence was found in a woman in her 30s who had recovered from COVID-19. The CDR3, as DNA: TGTGCCAGCAGCCCAGGCGGGTTTCATGTGGGTGGCTACACCTTC. This codes for CASSPGGFHVGGYTF.